This entry lists 18 T cell receptor beta chains sequenced from one sample in a study of T-cell memory formation after mild COVID-19. TCRdb recomputed calls from the 5' RACE reads with MiXCR, one row per CDR3 protein. The repertoire holds 300,000 to 400,000 distinct CDR3 sequences, with around 15% as singletons. The source material was PBMCs or a T cell subset sorted from them (not recorded which). All receptors derive from a man aged 18 to 29 who had mild COVID-19 (a few samples of this study predate the infection). Cell type and time point are not known.

In this sample, this clonotype turned up many times. The chain uses TRBV3-1 and TRBJ1-1, with D perhaps TRBD1 (5 bases). The CDR3 covers 14 residues. Germline CDR1 reads LGHDT; CDR2 reads YNNKEL (reference sequence). V was trimmed by 5 bases and J by 0 bases, leaving 10 bases between them. CDR3 sequence: CASSSPTVNTEAFF. The CDR3 DNA reads TGTGCCAGCAGCAGCCCGACAGTGAACACTGAAGCTTTCTTT. The full variable domain, completed using reference TRBV3-1 and TRBJ1-1, is DTAVSQTPKYLVTQMGNDKSIKCEQNLGHDTMYWYKQDSKKFLKIMFSYNNKELIINETVPNRFSPKSPDKAHLNLHINSLELGDSAVYFCASSSPTVNTEAFFGQGTRLTVV.

In its sample, this clonotype was seen a few times. The rearrangement joins TRBV5-1 to TRBJ2-5; D unclear. This CDR3 has 14 amino acids. V lost 4 bases, J lost 5 bases, and 15 bases lay in between. Germline lookup yields CDR1 SGHRS and CDR2 YFSETQ. CDR3 in amino acids: CASSTPRNGETQYF. In DNA, the CDR3 is TGCGCCAGCAGCACGCCTAGGAATGGGGAGACCCAGTACTTC.

This clonotype showed up just a few times. CDR3 DNA: TGCGCCAGCAGCTACAGGGGGTCGGGTGGCTACACCTTC. It encodes CASSYRGSGGYTF. The chain combines TRBV4-1 with TRBJ1-2; 8 bases agree with TRBD1. Germline trimming cut 5 bases from V and 7 bases from J; bases unmatched to any gene: 6. Germline assignment: CDR1 MGHRA and CDR2 YSYEKL. The CDR3 runs to 13 residues.

In this sample, this clonotype turned up many times. The rearrangement joins TRBV4-3 to TRBJ1-5; D is unclear. CDR1 is LGHNA and CDR2 is YSLEER in the germline V gene. The CDR3 loop spans 15 amino acids. Trimming stripped 0 bases from V and 0 bases from J, with 6 bases between. Here the CDR3 reads CASSQDRHSNQPQHF. CDR3 DNA sequence: TGCGCCAGCAGCCAAGACAGGCATAGCAATCAGCCCCAGCATTTT.

The rearrangement links TRBV12-3 or TRBV12-4 to TRBJ2-7; 12 bases fit TRBD1. This CDR3 region has 15 residues. J was trimmed by 4 bases and V by 4 bases; bases with no gene match: 5. CDR3 sequence reads: CASSSGGQGAYEQYF. The CDR3 region has the DNA TGTGCCAGCAGTTCTGGGGGACAGGGGGCTTACGAGCAGTACTTC.

The chain employs TRBV5-1 and TRBJ1-5; the D is unclear. The CDR3 loop spans 15 amino acids. Deletions cut 1 base from V and 1 base from J, with 9 bases between. Germline V gene sequence: CDR1 SGHRS, CDR2 YFSETQ. The CDR3 sequence is CASSLFAGSNQPQHF. The CDR3 DNA is TGCGCCAGCAGCTTGTTCGCTGGCAGCAATCAGCCCCAGCATTTT. Based on the CDR3 plus reference TRBV5-1 and TRBJ1-5, the full variable domain is KAGVTQTPRYLIKTRGQQVTLSCSPISGHRSVSWYQQTPGQGLQFLFEYFSETQRNKGNFPGRFSGRQFSNSRSEMNVSTLELGDSALYLCASSLFAGSNQPQHFGDGTRLSIL.

This chain uses TRBV2 with TRBJ2-3; TRBD2 agrees at 7 bases. The germline V gene encodes CDR1 SNHLY and CDR2 FYNNEI. V was pared by 3 bases and J by 3 bases, with 3 bases of the junction left unmatched. The length of the CDR3 is 14 residues. The CDR3 DNA reads as TGTGCCAGCAGTGAGGCTAGCGGAACAGATACGCAGTATTTT. It yields the protein CASSEASGTDTQYF.

The sample holds a few counts of this clonotype. The chain employs TRBV6-5 and TRBJ2-7; 8 bases line up with TRBD1. The CDR3 extends over 14 amino acids. The V gene's germline CDR1 is MNHEY and CDR2 SVGAGI. J was trimmed by 0 bases and V by 5 bases; bases with no gene match: 3. CDR3 amino acids: CASSRQGISYEQYF. As DNA, the CDR3 is TGTGCCAGCAGTCGACAGGGGATCTCCTACGAGCAGTACTTC.

The rearrangement uses TRBV7-3 and TRBJ2-1; D is unresolved. There are 12 residues in the CDR3. Looked up from germline, CDR1 is SGHTA and CDR2 is FQGTGA. With 4 bases removed from V and 6 bases from J, the gap between germline ends came to 7 bases. In DNA form, the CDR3 reads TGTGCCAGCAGCTCGGGTCCCAATGAGCAGTTCTTC. Its translation: CASSSGPNEQFF.

The V gene is TRBV11-2, the J gene TRBJ1-2; D remains unclear. V was cut by 5 bases and J by 10 bases, with 5 bases left in between. The V gene's germline CDR1 is SGHAT and CDR2 FQNNGV. CDR3 length: 9 residues. This chain's CDR3 is CASSGTYTF. In nucleotides, the CDR3 is TGTGCCAGCAGCGGAACCTACACCTTC.

This clonotype was picked up a small number of times. The chain links TRBV3-1 to TRBJ1-5; 7 nucleotides agree with TRBD1. V shed 4 bases, J shed 5 bases, and the junction held 5 bases outside the gene matches. The CDR3 totals 14 residues. Germline CDR1 LGHDT, CDR2 YNNKEL (reference sequence). The DNA of the CDR3 is TGTGCCAGCAGCCCCCGGGACAGTTATCAGCCCCAGCATTTT. Translating gives CASSPRDSYQPQHF. Looking up the rest from reference TRBV3-1 and TRBJ1-5 gives the full variable domain: DTAVSQTPKYLVTQMGNDKSIKCEQNLGHDTMYWYKQDSKKFLKIMFSYNNKELIINETVPNRFSPKSPDKAHLNLHINSLELGDSAVYFCASSPRDSYQPQHFGDGTRLSIL.

This clonotype has more than one count but fewer than ten. The chain uses TRBV27 and TRBJ2-1, with TRBD2 identical over 15 bases. From germline, CDR1 is MNHEY and CDR2 SMNVEV (reference sequence). The CDR3 contains 18 residues. The trim removed 4 bases at V and 3 bases at J, leaving 7 bases unmatched. In nucleotides, the CDR3 is TGTGCCAGCAGTTCCGGACTAGCGGGGGGGCATGGCTACAATGAGCAGTTCTTC. This sequence encodes CASSSGLAGGHGYNEQFF.

The CDR3: CASSYSKLTGSTFAGNTIYF. The CDR3 region has the DNA TGTGCCAGCAGTTATTCCAAATTGACAGGGAGTACCTTTGCTGGAAACACCATATATTTT. The chain combines TRBV6-5 with TRBJ1-3, with 7 bases fitting TRBD1. Germline CDR1 and CDR2: MNHEY and SVGAGI. V was clipped by 3 bases and J by 2 bases; unmatched bases: 19. The CDR3 is 20 amino acids.

This clonotype was observed a few times. V usage is TRBV5-1 and J usage is TRBJ1-1, with D unresolved. This CDR3 region has 14 residues. Trimming pared 2 bases from V and 1 base from J, leaving 9 bases between. From germline, CDR1 is SGHRS and CDR2 YFSETQ. CDR3 amino acids: CASSFRGTNTEAFF. The DNA of the CDR3 is TGCGCCAGCAGCTTCCGAGGAACGAACACTGAAGCTTTCTTT.

This clonotype was found once. Compared with germline, one end of the junction differs, possibly owing to a read error. CDR3 in DNA: TGTGCTAGCAGCCCCGACAGGACAAATGAGCAGTTCTTC. It is translated as CASSPDRTNEQFF. V is TRBV7-7 and J is TRBJ2-1; tentatively, D is TRBD1 (6 bases). CDR3 length: 13 residues. Germline CDR1 SSHAT, CDR2 FNYEAQ (reference sequence). The variable domain in full, with the rest retrieved from reference TRBV7-7 and TRBJ2-1, is GAGVSQSPRYKVTKRGQDVTLRCDPISSHATLYWYQQALGQGPEFLTYFNYEAQPDKSGLPSDRFSAERPEGSISTLTIQRTEQRDSAMYRCASSPDRTNEQFFGPGTRLTVL.

This clonotype occurred many times. The chain is built from TRBV7-9 and TRBJ1-4; no definite D call. The V and J ends lost 4 bases and 5 bases respectively, with 17 bases between them. The CDR3 consists of 16 residues. CDR1 is SEHNR and CDR2 is FQNEAQ in the germline V gene (reference sequence). CDR3 protein: CASSSTRGVRNEKLFF. As DNA, the CDR3 is TGTGCCAGCAGCTCTACCCGGGGAGTACGAAATGAAAAACTGTTTTTT.

The chain is built from TRBV4-2 and TRBJ1-2, with D unclear. This CDR3 spans 15 amino acids. Per the germline V gene, CDR1 is LGHNA and CDR2 is YNFKEQ. Trimming took 1 base from V and 4 from J, leaving 13 bases between them. This chain's CDR3 is CASSQGYGGLYGYTF. The CDR3 region has the DNA TGTGCCAGCAGCCAAGGTTACGGTGGGCTCTATGGCTACACCTTC.

The V and J genes are TRBV12-3 or TRBV12-4 and TRBJ1-3; no clear D. The CDR3 has 13 amino acids. The germline V and J ends were trimmed by 7 bases and 2 bases, with 9 bases remaining between them. CDR3 nucleotide sequence: TGTGCCAGCAATGCGGGTACTGGAAACACCATATATTTT. Protein sequence: CASNAGTGNTIYF.